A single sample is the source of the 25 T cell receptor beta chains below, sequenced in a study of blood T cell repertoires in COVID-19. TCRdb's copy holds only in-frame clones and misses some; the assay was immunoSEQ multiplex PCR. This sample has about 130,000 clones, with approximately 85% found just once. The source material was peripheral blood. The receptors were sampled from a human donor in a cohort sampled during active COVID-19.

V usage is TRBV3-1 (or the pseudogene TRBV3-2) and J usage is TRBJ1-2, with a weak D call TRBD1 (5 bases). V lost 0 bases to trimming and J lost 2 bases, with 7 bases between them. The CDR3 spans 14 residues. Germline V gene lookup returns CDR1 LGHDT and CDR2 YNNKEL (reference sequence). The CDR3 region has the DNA TGTGCCAGCAGCCAAGATTCAGGGAACTATGGCTACACCTTC. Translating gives CASSQDSGNYGYTF.

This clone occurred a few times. The CDR3 sequence is CASSLAGFSYEQYF. CDR3 in DNA: TGTGCCAGCAGCTTAGCCGGGTTCTCCTACGAGCAGTACTTC. V is TRBV7-9 and J is TRBJ2-7; the D is unclear. The CDR3 covers 14 residues. Trimming cost V 0 bases and J 0 bases, with 6 bases left between them. Germline loops: CDR1 SEHNR, CDR2 FQNEAQ (reference sequence).

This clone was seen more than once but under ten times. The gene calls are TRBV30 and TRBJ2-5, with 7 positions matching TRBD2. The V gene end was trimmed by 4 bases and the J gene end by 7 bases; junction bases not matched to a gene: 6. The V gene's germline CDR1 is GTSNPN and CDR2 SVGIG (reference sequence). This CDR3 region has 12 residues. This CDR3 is CAWTEGRGTQYF. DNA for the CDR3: TGTGCCTGGACGGAAGGGAGGGGGACCCAGTACTTC.

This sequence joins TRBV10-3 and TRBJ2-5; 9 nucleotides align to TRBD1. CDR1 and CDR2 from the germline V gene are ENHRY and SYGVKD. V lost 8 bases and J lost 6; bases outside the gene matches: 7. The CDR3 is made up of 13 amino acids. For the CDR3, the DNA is TGTGCCATCGGAGGGACAGGGCCGCAGACCCAGTACTTC. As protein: CAIGGTGPQTQYF.

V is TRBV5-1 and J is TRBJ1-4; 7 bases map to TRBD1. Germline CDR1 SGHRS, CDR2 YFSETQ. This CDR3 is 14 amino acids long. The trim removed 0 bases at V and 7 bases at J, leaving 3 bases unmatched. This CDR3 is CASSLGQGSEKLFF. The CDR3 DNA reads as TGCGCCAGCAGCTTGGGACAGGGTAGTGAAAAACTGTTTTTT.

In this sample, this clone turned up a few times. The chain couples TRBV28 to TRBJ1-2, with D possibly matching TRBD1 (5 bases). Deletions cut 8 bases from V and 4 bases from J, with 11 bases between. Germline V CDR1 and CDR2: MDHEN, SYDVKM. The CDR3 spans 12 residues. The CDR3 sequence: CASAGQAYGYTF. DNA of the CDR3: TGTGCCAGCGCAGGGCAGGCCTATGGCTACACCTTC.

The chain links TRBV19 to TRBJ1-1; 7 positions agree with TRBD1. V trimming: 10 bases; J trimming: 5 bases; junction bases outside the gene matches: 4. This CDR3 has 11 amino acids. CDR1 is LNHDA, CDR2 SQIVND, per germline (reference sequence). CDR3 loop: CATSTGTEAFF. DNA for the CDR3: TGTGCCACCTCGACAGGGACTGAAGCTTTCTTT.

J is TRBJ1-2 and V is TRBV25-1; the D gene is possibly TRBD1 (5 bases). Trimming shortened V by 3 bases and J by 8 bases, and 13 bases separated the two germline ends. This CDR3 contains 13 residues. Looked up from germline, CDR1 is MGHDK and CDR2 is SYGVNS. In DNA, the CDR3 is TGTGCCAGCAGTGACGGGGGATATAAAGGCTACACCTTC. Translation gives CASSDGGYKGYTF.

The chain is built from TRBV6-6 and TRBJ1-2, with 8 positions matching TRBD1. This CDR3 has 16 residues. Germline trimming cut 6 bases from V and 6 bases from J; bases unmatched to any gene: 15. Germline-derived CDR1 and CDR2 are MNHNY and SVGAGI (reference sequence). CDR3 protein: CASSQGQERLRDGYTF. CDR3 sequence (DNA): TGTGCCAGCAGCCAGGGACAGGAAAGGCTTCGGGATGGCTACACCTTC.

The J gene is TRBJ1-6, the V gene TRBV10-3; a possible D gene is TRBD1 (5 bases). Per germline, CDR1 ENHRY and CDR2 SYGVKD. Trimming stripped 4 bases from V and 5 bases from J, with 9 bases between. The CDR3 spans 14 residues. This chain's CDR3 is CAISAGRDNSPLHF. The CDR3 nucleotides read TGTGCCATCAGTGCCGGCAGGGATAATTCACCCCTCCACTTT.

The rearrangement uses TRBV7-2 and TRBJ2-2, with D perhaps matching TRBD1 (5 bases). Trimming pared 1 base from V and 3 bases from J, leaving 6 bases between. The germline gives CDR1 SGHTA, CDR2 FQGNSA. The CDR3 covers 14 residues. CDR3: CASSLGQYTGELFF. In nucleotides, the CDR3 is TGTGCCAGCAGCTTAGGACAGTACACCGGGGAGCTGTTTTTT.

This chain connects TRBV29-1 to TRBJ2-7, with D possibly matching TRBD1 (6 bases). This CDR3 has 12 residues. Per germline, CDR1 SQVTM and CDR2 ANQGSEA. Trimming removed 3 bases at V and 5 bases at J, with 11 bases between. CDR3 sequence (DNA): TGCAGCGTTGATACAGGGATCGACGAGCAGTACTTC. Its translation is CSVDTGIDEQYF.

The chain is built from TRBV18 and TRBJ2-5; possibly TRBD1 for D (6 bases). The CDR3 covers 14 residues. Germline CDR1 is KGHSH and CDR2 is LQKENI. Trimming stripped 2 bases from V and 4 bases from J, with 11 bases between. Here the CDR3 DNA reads TGTGCCAGCTCACCATCCACAGGGCCAGAGACCCAGTACTTC. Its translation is CASSPSTGPETQYF. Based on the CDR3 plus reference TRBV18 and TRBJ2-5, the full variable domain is NAGVMQNPRHLVRRRGQEARLRCSPMKGHSHVYWYRQLPEEGLKFMVYLQKENIIDESGMPKERFSAEFPKEGPSILRIQQVVRGDSAAYFCASSPSTGPETQYFGPGTRLLVL.

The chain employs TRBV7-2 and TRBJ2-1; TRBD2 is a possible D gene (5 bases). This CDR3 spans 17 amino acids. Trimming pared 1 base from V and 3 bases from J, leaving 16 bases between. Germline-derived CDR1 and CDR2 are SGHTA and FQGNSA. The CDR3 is CASSLVGGGELYNEQFF. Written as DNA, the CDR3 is TGTGCCAGCAGCTTAGTCGGAGGAGGAGAGCTCTACAATGAGCAGTTCTTC.

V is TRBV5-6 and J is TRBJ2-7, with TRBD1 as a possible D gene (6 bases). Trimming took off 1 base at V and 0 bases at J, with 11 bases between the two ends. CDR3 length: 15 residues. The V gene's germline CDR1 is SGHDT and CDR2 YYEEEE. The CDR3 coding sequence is TGTGCCAGCAGCTTGACAGGGACCAGCTCCTACGAGCAGTACTTC. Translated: CASSLTGTSSYEQYF. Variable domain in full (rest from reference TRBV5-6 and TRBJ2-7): DAGVTQSPTHLIKTRGQQVTLRCSPKSGHDTVSWYQQALGQGPQFIFQYYEEEERQRGNFPDRFSGHQFPNYSSELNVNALLLGDSALYLCASSLTGTSSYEQYFGPGTRLTVT.

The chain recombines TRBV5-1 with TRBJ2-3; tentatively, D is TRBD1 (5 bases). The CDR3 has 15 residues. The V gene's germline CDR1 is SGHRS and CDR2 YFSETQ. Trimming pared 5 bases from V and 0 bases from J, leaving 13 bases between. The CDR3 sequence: CASRPTGHSTDTQYF. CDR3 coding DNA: TGCGCCAGCAGACCCACAGGCCATAGCACAGATACGCAGTATTTT.

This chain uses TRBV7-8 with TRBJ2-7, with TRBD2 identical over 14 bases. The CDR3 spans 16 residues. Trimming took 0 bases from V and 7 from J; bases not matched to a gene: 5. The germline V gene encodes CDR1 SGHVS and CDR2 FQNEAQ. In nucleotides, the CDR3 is TGTGCCAGCAGCTTAGCTGGACTAGCGGGGGGAATTGAGCAGTACTTC. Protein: CASSLAGLAGGIEQYF.

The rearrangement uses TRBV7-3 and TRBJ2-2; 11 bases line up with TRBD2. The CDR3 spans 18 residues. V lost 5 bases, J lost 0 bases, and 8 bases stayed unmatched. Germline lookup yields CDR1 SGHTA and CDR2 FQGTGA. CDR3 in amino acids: CASSPPPGLAANTGELFF. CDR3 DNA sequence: TGTGCCAGCAGCCCACCGCCGGGACTAGCGGCGAACACCGGGGAGCTGTTTTTT.

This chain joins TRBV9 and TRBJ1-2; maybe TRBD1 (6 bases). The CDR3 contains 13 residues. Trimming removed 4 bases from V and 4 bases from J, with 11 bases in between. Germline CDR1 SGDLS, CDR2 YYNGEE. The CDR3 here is CASSLGQSYGYTF. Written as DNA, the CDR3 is TGTGCCAGCAGCCTTGGACAGTCCTATGGCTACACCTTC.

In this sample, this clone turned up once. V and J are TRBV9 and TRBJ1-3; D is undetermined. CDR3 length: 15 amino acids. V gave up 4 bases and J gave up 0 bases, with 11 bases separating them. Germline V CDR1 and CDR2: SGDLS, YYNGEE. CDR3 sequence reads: CASSLTYNSGNTIYF. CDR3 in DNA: TGTGCCAGCAGCCTGACTTATAACTCTGGAAACACCATATATTTT.

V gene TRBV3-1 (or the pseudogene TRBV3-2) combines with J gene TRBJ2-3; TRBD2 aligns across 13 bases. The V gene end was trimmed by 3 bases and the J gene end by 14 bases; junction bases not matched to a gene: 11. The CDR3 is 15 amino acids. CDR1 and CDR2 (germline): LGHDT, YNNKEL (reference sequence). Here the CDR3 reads CASSHNPGTSGTRYF. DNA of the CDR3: TGTGCCAGCAGCCACAATCCCGGGACTAGCGGGACTCGGTATTTT.

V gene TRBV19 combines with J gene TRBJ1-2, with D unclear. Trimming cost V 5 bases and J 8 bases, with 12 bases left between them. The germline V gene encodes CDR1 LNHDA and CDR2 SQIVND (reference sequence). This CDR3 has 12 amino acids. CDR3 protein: CASSLGREGYTF. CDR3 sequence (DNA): TGTGCCAGTAGTTTAGGAAGAGAAGGCTACACCTTC.

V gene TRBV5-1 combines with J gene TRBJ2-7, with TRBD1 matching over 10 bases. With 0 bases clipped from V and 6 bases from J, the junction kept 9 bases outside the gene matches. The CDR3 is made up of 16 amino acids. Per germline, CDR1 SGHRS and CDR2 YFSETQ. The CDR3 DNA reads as TGCGCCAGCAGCTTGGGCGGGACAGGGGATTTGGGCGAGCAGTACTTC. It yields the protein CASSLGGTGDLGEQYF.

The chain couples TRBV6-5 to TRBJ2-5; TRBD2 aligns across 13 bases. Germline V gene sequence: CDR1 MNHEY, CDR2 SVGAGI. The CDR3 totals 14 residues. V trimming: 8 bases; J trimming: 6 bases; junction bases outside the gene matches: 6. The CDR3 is CASRLAGGHQTQYF. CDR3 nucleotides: TGTGCCAGCCGACTAGCGGGGGGTCATCAGACCCAGTACTTC.

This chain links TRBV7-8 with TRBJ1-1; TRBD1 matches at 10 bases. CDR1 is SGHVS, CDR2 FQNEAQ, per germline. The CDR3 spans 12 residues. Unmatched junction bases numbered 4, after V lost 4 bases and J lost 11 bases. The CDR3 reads CASSWGQGSAFF. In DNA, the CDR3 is TGTGCCAGCAGCTGGGGACAGGGGTCGGCTTTCTTT.